This TCR beta chain was documented in a study of T cell responses to AZD1222 COVID-19 vaccine. As concerns this clone: Its antigen is undetermined.

Trimming cost V 2 bases and J 2 bases; bases outside gene matches: 9. CDR1 ENHRY and CDR2 SYGVKD come from the germline V gene. The CDR3 is 16 amino acids. Libraries were prepared by immunoSEQ multiplex PCR; TCRdb keeps only in-frame clonotypes and omits some of them. The sample includes some 180,000 clones, around 90% of them seen just once. Regarding the study as a whole: No day 14 peak samples; only post-peak repertoires were characterized.

The rearrangement uses TRBV10-3 and TRBJ2-7; 7 bases are a match to TRBD1. This specimen consisted of peripheral blood, obtained on day 0 of AZD1222 vaccination. This receptor was obtained from an adult in good health. The CDR3 loop reads CAISEAGTEHAYEQYF. The CDR3 bases are TGTGCCATCAGTGAGGCCGGGACAGAACACGCCTACGAGCAGTACTTC.